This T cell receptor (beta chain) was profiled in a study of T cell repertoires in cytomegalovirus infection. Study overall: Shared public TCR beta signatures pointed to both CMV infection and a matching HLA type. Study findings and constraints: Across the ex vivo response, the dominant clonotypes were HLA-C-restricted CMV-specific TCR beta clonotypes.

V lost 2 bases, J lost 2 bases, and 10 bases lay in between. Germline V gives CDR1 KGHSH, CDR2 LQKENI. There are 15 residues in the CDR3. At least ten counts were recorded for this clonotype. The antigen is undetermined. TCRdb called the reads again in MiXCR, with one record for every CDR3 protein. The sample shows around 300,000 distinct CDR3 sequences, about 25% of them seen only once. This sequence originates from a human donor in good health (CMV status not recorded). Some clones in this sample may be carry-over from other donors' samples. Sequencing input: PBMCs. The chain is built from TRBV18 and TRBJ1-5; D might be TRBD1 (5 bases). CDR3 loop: CASSPGGNGNQPQHF. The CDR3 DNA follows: TGTGCCAGCTCACCAGGGGGTAACGGCAATCAGCCCCAGCATTTT.